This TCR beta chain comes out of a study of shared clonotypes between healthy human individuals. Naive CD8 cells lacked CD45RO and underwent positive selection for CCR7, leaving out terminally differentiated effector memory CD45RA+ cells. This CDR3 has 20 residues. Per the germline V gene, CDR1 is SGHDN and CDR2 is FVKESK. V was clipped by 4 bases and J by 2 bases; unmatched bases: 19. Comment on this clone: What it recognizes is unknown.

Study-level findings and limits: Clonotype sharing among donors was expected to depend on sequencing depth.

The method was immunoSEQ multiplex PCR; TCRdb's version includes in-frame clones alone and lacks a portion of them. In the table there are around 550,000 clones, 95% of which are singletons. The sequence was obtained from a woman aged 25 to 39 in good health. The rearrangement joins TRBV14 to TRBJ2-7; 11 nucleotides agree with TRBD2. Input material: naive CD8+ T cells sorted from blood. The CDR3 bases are TGTGCCAGCAGCCCGGGAAAGAGAATAGCGGGAGGGCCCCGGCCCTACGAGCAGTACTTC. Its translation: CASSPGKRIAGGPRPYEQYF.